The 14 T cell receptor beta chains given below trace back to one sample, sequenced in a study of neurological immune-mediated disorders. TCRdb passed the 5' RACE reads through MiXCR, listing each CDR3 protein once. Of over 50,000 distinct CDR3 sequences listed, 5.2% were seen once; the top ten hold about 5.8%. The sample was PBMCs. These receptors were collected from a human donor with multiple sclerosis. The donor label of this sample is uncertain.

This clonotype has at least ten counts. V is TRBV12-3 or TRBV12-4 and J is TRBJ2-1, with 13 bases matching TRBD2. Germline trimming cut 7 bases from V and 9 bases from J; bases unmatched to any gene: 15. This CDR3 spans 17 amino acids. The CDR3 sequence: CASTLDGTSGGAVEQFF. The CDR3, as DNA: TGTGCCAGCACCTTGGATGGTACTAGCGGGGGGGCCGTTGAGCAGTTCTTC.

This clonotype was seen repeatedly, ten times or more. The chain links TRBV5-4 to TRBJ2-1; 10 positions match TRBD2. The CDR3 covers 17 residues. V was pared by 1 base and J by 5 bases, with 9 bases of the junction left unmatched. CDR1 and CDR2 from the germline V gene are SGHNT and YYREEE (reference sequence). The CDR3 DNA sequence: TGTGCCAGCAGCTTGTTAACTAGCGGGGCCGTCGACAATGAGCAGTTCTTC. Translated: CASSLLTSGAVDNEQFF.

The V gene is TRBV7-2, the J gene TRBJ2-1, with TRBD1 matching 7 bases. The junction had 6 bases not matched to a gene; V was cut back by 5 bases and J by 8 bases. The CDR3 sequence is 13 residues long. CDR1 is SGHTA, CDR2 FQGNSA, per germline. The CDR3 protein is CASSPTTGYEQFF. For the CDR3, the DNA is TGTGCCAGCAGCCCAACGACAGGGTATGAGCAGTTCTTC. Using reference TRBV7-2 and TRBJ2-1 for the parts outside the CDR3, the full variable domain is GAGVSQSPSNKVTEKGKDVELRCDPISGHTALYWYRQSLGQGLEFLIYFQGNSAPDKSGLPSDRFSAERTGGSVSTLTIQRTQQEDSAVYLCASSPTTGYEQFFGPGTRLTVL.

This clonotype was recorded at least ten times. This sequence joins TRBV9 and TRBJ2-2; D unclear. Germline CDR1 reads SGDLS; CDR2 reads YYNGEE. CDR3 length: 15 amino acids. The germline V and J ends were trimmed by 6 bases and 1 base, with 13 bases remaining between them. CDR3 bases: TGTGCCAGCACCCCTTTTGGGGAGAACACCGGGGAGCTGTTTTTT. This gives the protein CASTPFGENTGELFF.

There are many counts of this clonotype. CDR3 DNA: TGTGCCAGCAGTGAATACCCGGGGGGTAACACCGGGGAGCTGTTTTTT. This translates into CASSEYPGGNTGELFF. V usage is TRBV25-1 and J usage is TRBJ2-2, with 7 bases lining up with TRBD2. CDR3 length equals 16 residues. The V segment lost 0 bases and the J segment 2 bases; nucleotides outside the gene matches: 3. Germline V gives CDR1 MGHDK, CDR2 SYGVNS.

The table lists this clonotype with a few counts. CDR3 in DNA: TGCAGCGTTGAAGAGGAGGAGGGGCTGTATGGCTACACCTTC. This sequence encodes CSVEEEEGLYGYTF. V usage is TRBV29-1 and J usage is TRBJ1-2; D may be TRBD1 (5 bases). This CDR3 spans 14 amino acids. V was trimmed by 0 bases and J by 5 bases, leaving 13 bases between them. Germline V gene sequence: CDR1 SQVTM, CDR2 ANQGSEA.

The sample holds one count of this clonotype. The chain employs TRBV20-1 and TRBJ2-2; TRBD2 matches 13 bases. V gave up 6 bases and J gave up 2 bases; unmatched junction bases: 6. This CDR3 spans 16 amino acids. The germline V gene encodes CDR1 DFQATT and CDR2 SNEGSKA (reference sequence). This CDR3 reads CSARTSGGKNTGELFF. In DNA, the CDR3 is TGCAGTGCAAGGACTAGCGGGGGCAAAAACACCGGGGAGCTGTTTTTT.

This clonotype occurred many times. The CDR3: CASSLVAGAGNTIYF. CDR3 nucleotide sequence: TGCGCCAGCAGCTTGGTAGCAGGGGCTGGAAACACCATATATTTT. The V gene is TRBV5-1, the J gene TRBJ1-3; TRBD1 is a possible D gene (6 bases). This CDR3 region has 15 residues. Trimming removed 0 bases from V and 2 bases from J, with 9 bases in between. Germline assignment: CDR1 SGHRS and CDR2 YFSETQ.

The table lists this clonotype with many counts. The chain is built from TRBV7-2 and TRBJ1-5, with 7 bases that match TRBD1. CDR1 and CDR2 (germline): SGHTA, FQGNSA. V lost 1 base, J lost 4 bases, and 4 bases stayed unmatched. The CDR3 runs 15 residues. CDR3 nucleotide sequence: TGTGCCAGCAGCTTAGTGGCAGGGGGAAATCAGCCCCAGCATTTT. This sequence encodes CASSLVAGGNQPQHF.

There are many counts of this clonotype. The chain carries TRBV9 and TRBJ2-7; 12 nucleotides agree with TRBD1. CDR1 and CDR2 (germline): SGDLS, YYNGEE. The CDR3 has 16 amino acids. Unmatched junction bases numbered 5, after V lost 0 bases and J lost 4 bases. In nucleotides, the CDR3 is TGTGCCAGCAGCGTAGATGGGGACAGGGGGCGTTACGAGCAGTACTTC. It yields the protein CASSVDGDRGRYEQYF.

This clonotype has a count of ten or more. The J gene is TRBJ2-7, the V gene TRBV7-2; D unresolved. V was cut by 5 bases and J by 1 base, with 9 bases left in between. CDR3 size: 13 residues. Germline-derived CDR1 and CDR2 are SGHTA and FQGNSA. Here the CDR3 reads CASSPQPSYEQYF. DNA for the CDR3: TGTGCCAGCAGCCCCCAACCATCCTACGAGCAGTACTTC.

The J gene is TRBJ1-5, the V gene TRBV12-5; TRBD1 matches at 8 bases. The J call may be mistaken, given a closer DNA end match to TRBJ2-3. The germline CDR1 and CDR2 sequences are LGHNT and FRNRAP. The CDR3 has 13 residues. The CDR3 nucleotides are TGTGCTAGTGGTTTTCAGGGGGCGAAGCCCCAGTATTTT. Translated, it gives CASGFQGAKPQYF.

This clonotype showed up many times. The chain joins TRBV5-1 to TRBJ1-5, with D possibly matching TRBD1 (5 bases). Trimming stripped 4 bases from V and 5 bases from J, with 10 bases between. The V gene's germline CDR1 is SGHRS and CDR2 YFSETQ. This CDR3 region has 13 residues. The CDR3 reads CASSAWGDQPQHF. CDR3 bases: TGCGCCAGCAGCGCCTGGGGGGATCAGCCCCAGCATTTT.

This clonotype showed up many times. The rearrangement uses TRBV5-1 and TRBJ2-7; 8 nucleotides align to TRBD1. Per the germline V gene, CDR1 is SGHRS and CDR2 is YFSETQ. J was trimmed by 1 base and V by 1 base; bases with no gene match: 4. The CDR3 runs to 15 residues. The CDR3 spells CASSLLQGGSYEQYF. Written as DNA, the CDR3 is TGCGCCAGCAGCTTGTTACAGGGGGGTTCCTACGAGCAGTACTTC.